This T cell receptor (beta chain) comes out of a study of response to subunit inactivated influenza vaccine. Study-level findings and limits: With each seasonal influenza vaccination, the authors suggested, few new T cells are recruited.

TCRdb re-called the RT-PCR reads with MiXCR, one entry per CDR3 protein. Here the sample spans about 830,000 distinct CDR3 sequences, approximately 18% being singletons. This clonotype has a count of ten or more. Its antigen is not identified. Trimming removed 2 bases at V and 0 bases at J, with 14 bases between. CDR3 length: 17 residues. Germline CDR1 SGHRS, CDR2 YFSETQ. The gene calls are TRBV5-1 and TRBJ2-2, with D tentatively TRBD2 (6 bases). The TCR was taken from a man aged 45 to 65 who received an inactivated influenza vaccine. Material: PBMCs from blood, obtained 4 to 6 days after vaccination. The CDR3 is CASSFLGGTANTGELFF. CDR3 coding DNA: TGCGCCAGCAGCTTTCTTGGCGGGACCGCGAACACCGGGGAGCTGTTTTTT.